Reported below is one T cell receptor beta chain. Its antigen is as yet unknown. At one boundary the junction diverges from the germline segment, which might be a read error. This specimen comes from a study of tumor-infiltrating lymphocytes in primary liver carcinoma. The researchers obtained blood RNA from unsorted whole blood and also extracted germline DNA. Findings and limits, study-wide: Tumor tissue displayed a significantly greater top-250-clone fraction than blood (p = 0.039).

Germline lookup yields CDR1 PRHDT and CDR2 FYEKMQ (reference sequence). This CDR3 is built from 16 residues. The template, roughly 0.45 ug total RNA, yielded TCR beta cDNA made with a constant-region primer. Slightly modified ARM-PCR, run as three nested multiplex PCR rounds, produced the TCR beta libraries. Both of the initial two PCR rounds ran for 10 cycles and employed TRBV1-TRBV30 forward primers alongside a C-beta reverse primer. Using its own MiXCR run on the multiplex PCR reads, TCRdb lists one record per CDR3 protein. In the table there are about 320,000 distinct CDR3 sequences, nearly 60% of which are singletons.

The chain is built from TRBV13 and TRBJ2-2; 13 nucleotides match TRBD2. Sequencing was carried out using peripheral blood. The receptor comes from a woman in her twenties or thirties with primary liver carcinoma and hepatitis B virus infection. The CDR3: CASSVGLAGVTGELFF. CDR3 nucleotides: TGTGCCAGCAGCGTAGGACTAGCGGGAGTAACCGGGGAGCTGTTTTTT.